Shown below are 3 T cell receptor beta chains from a single sample sequenced in a study of cytomegalovirus exposure and HLA in healthy donors. Vbeta (60) and Jbeta (13) primers were used in the PCR. Produced via immunoSEQ multiplex PCR; TCRdb's table is partial and in-frame only. The repertoire includes some 65,000 clones, roughly two thirds of them detected once, and around 2.8% sits in the top ten. Sequencing was done on a sample of PBMCs. The receptors stem from a man under 40 in good health and CMV-seronegative.

This clone was found once. The V gene is TRBV13, the J gene TRBJ2-1, with a tentative D call TRBD2 (7 bases). CDR3 size: 15 residues. Trimming took off 2 bases at V and 9 bases at J, with 17 bases between the two ends. In germline, CDR1 is PRHDT, CDR2 FYEKMQ (reference sequence). The CDR3: CASSLIRGAGGEQFF. In nucleotides, the CDR3 is TGTGCCAGCAGCTTAATACGGGGGGCGGGTGGTGAGCAGTTCTTC. Full variable domain (outside the CDR3, taken from reference TRBV13 and TRBJ2-1): AAGVIQSPRHLIKEKRETATLKCYPIPRHDTVYWYQQGPGQDPQFLISFYEKMQSDKGSIPDRFSAQQFSDYHSELNMSSLELGDSALYFCASSLIRGAGGEQFFGPGTRLTVL.

The rearrangement joins TRBV5-6 to TRBJ1-6; D is undetermined. Trimming pared 4 bases from V and 6 bases from J, leaving 17 bases between. The CDR3 has 16 residues. The germline gives CDR1 SGHDT, CDR2 YYEEEE. Here the CDR3 DNA reads TGTGCCAGCAGCCACACGACTCCACGCGCTAATTCACCCCTCCACTTT. This sequence encodes CASSHTTPRANSPLHF.

V gene TRBV14 combines with J gene TRBJ2-1; 12 bases line up with TRBD2. CDR1 and CDR2 (germline): SGHDN, FVKESK. Trimming removed 0 bases from V and 7 bases from J; junction bases left unmatched: 7. The CDR3 extends over 17 amino acids. CDR3: CASSQDPASGGANEQFF. The CDR3 DNA follows: TGTGCCAGCAGCCAAGATCCGGCTAGCGGGGGGGCTAATGAGCAGTTCTTC.